This T cell receptor beta chain is from a study of lymphopenia after photon versus proton radiotherapy. The CDR3 length is 18 residues. Trimming took 0 bases from V and 3 from J, leaving 17 bases between them. Germline assignment: CDR1 LGHNA and CDR2 YNFKEQ. General study findings and limits: Proton therapy kept repertoires fairly stable, unlike photons, which gained effector/memory cells. Post-nadir diversity loss with photons came from oligoclonal expansion, particularly CD8+ Temra cells.

TCRdb's table, derived via immunoSEQ multiplex PCR, lists solely in-frame clones and lacks some. Among 10,000 to 15,000 clones listed, roughly 90% were seen once. To note about this clone: Antigen specificity is unknown.

The TCR was taken from a man in his 60s with pancreatic cancer. V and J are TRBV4-2 and TRBJ1-4; tentatively, D is TRBD1 (5 bases). Specimen: peripheral blood, collected from a patient treated with proton-based radiotherapy. CDR3: CASSQDRGSVHANEKLFF. In DNA form, the CDR3 reads TGTGCCAGCAGCCAAGATCGGGGCAGCGTACACGCTAATGAAAAACTGTTTTTT.